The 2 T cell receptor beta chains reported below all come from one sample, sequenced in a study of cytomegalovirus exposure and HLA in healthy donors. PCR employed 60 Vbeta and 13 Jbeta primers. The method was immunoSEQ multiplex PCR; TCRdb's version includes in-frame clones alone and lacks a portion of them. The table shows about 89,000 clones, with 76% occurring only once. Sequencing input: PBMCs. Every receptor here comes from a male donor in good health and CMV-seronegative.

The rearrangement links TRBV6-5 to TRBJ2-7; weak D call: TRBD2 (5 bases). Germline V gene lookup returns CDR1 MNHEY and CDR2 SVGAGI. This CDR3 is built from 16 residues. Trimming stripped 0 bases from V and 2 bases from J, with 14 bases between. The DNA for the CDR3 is TGTGCCAGCAGTTACTCCGTTAACGGGATTACCTACGAGCAGTACTTC. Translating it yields CASSYSVNGITYEQYF.

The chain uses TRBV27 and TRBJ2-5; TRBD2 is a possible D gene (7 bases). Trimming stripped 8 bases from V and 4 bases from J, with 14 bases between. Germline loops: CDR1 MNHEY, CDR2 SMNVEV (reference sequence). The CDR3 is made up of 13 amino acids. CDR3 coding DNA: TGTGCCAGCGGTCCGGGGGGCCTAGAGACCCAGTACTTC. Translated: CASGPGGLETQYF.